This T cell receptor (beta chain) originates from a study of early stage breast cancer tumors (dated by TCRdb to 2015 to 2018). Notes on the research overall: Of the approximately 16 invasive breast tumors, about 13 were found to be estrogen receptor-positive, progesterone receptor-positive and HER2-negative. Of the approximately 12 ER+/PR+/HER2- tumors, eight were classified as invasive ductal carcinomas and four as invasive lobular carcinomas. On average, each sample got 7.5 to 10-fold read coverage. A total of 2.5 million to 3 million templates, representing approximately 1,100,000 unique clonotypes, were detected across all samples. Here is what the overall study found, with its caveats: Enriched TCRB sequences shared across patients were found to be mostly commonly generated sequences that were unlikely to play an important role in the tumor microenvironment. Bulk genomic DNA sequencing of unsorted cells missed chain pairing and functional markers such as CD4, CD8 and FOXP3. Because the cohort was small, analysis by tumor subtype was not possible. Repertoires from blood and normal breast were more alike than repertoires from blood and tumor, and in about 90% of the 16 patients, comparing each tissue with blood separated tumor from normal. Compared with adjacent normal breast tissue, tumors had roughly 2.5-fold higher T cell density and higher clonality.

The study profiled bulk TCR beta-chain repertoires in matched peripheral blood, tumor and adjacent normal breast tissue taken from about 16 patients with early-stage breast cancer. Before surgery, about 5-11 mL of whole blood was collected in EDTA tubes and processed within 2 hours. Ficoll-Paque centrifugation in SepMate-50 tubes was used to isolate peripheral blood mononuclear cells. For storage in liquid nitrogen, PBMCs were cryopreserved as aliquots of roughly 2 to 4.5 million cells in roughly 90% FBS with around 10% DMSO. Genomic DNA was extracted with the Qiagen AllPrep DNA/RNA Mini kit. V and J are truncated by 1 base and 0 bases respectively, leaving an intervening sequence of 11 bases. Taken from the germline V gene, the CDR1 and CDR2 loops are SGDLS and YYNGEE. The CDR3 measures 17 amino acids from cysteine to phenylalanine. Only the CDR3 DNA stays, 51 bases, in frame from base 1. As for this clone: Its antigen is not yet known. Base quality data are lacking; no much larger clone is found one base away.

Each sample was amplified in two independent genomic DNA replicates, using about 0.47 ug for blood and 1.5 ug for tumor or normal breast. TCRB sequencing of genomic DNA was carried out with the ImmunoSeq Intro kit according to the manufacturer's instructions. Multiplex PCR was run for about 30 cycles using proprietary primers and spike-in control sequences for absolute quantification. Single-end 150-bp reads were used to sequence an 87-bp fragment covering the CDR3 and the flanking V and J genes. Each lane of an Illumina MiSeq using version 3.0 chemistry carried seven multiplexed samples, with two replicates per sample. The paper's data handling went like this. Raw data were processed with the vendor's proprietary pipeline, and both replicates were merged into a single result per sample. Clonotypes were defined as productive rearrangements sharing the V-gene family, CDR3 amino acid sequence and J-gene segment. Clonality was computed as 1 minus the normalized Shannon entropy (Pielou evenness) of TCRB abundances. T cell density was estimated as total templates divided by the number of input cells, with the number of input cells inferred from the DNA input amount. Recon, run with its default parameters, was used to estimate overall repertoire diversity and clonality. Clonotypes with over 0.1% abundance in tumor and at least 32-fold higher abundance in tumor than in normal breast were defined as tumor-enriched. Not all clones reach the TCRdb copy of this immuneACCESS table, which keeps in-frame sequences only. Checked studies attribute under half of the gap to unresolved V genes and leave the rest unexplained. V, J and clone size are taken as reported in that table, and D and trimming were inferred from the DNA itself. This sample lists about 36,000 clones; around 68% were detected once. 6.8% of the sample belongs to the ten largest clones.

The receptor was isolated from a person aged 55 to 70 with breast cancer. The sample comprised blood. This sequence uses TRBV9 and TRBJ1-6; the D gene is not confidently resolved. The CDR3 region reads CASSVLPESSYNSPLHF. Read as DNA, the sequence is TGTGCCAGCAGCGTACTGCCCGAAAGCTCCTATAATTCACCCCTCCACTTT.